The rows below give T cell receptor beta chains drawn from one sample of a study of T cell repertoires in cytomegalovirus infection. Their specific antigens are unknown. One entry per CDR3 protein results from TCRdb running MiXCR on the reads. Of some 920,000 distinct CDR3 sequences in the sample, approximately 31% are singletons; the top ten hold around 15%. The sequences come from cultured CD8+ T cells from PBMCs, collected from culture after CMV antigen stimulation. These TCRs come from a human donor in good health (CMV status not recorded). Some clones in this sample may be carry-over from other donors' samples. Each CDR3 is given with its conserved first and last residue. Fields, in order: J gene, D gene, V gene, CDR3 protein. D genes are given only for firm matches.

J: TRBJ2-5; D: -; V: TRBV7-3; CDR3: CASSSPMEETQYF
J: TRBJ2-1; D: TRBD1; V: TRBV7-8; CDR3: CASSAPDRFNEQFF
J: TRBJ2-3; D: -; V: TRBV28; CDR3: CASTADPDTQYF
J: TRBJ2-2; D: TRBD1; V: TRBV7-6; CDR3: CASSSGQGLNTGELFF
J: TRBJ2-1; D: -; V: TRBV20-1; CDR3: CSATTTGVGSYNEQFF
J: TRBJ1-5; D: TRBD1; V: TRBV6-5; CDR3: CASSYGTGFQPQHF
J: TRBJ2-7; D: -; V: TRBV7-4; CDR3: CASSTLDPLNSYEQYF
J: TRBJ2-3; D: -; V: TRBV7-2; CDR3: CASSLAFGPDTQYF
J: TRBJ2-5; D: -; V: TRBV7-9; CDR3: CASSLTGVEETQYF
J: TRBJ1-1; D: -; V: TRBV7-4; CDR3: CASSLARPLAEAFF
J: TRBJ1-2; D: -; V: TRBV11-2; CDR3: CASSLTVLSYTF
J: TRBJ1-1; D: -; V: TRBV5-6; CDR3: CASSLAGGRLNTEAFF
J: TRBJ1-1; D: -; V: TRBV7-2; CDR3: CASSPLGALNTEAFF
J: TRBJ2-3; D: TRBD2; V: TRBV11-2; CDR3: CASSTWTSGGSDTQYF
J: TRBJ2-1; D: -; V: TRBV27; CDR3: CASSFQRGVTSNEQFF
J: TRBJ2-6; D: -; V: TRBV7-9; CDR3: CAGRSDSGANVLTF
J: TRBJ1-2; D: -; V: TRBV7-9; CDR3: CASRQGGTYGYTF
J: TRBJ1-2; D: TRBD1; V: TRBV7-9; CDR3: CASSSGQGIPNYGYTF
J: TRBJ2-1; D: TRBD2; V: TRBV4-1; CDR3: CASSHLPGLAGGRDEQFF
J: TRBJ2-1; D: -; V: TRBV6-2/TRBV6-3; CDR3: CATSASEMNEQFF
J: TRBJ2-7; D: -; V: TRBV19; CDR3: CASSSGLNYEQYF
J: TRBJ1-4; D: TRBD1; V: TRBV27; CDR3: CASTTGTGNEKLFF
J: TRBJ1-1; D: -; V: TRBV18; CDR3: CASSSLQGAEAFF
J: TRBJ1-2; D: -; V: TRBV5-6; CDR3: CASSLGGTGANYGYTF
J: TRBJ2-5; D: -; V: TRBV5-1; CDR3: CASSLYTSLETQYF
J: TRBJ2-1; D: TRBD2; V: TRBV18; CDR3: CASSPQGLAGGIAYNEQFF
J: TRBJ2-5; D: -; V: TRBV20-1; CDR3: CSARDIGARETQYF
J: TRBJ2-1; D: -; V: TRBV7-6; CDR3: CASSHKAVYLSYNEQFF
J: TRBJ1-3; D: TRBD1; V: TRBV12-3/TRBV12-4; CDR3: CASSPWTGGLFNTIYF
J: TRBJ1-2; D: TRBD1; V: TRBV12-3/TRBV12-4; CDR3: CASSFHRYPDRAHYGYTF
J: TRBJ1-4; D: -; V: TRBV11-2; CDR3: CASSATGFNEKLFF
J: TRBJ1-1; D: -; V: TRBV27; CDR3: CASSFSRITEAFF
J: TRBJ2-2; D: -; V: TRBV7-2; CDR3: CASSFDPTGELFF
J: TRBJ2-5; D: -; V: TRBV6-2/TRBV6-3; CDR3: CASSSGTPQETQYF
J: TRBJ2-1; D: -; V: TRBV4-1; CDR3: CTSSLETRMVNNEQFF
J: TRBJ2-5; D: TRBD1; V: TRBV10-2; CDR3: CASAPLETGQETQYF
J: TRBJ1-1; D: -; V: TRBV19; CDR3: CASTPRDKNTEAFF
J: TRBJ1-5; D: TRBD1; V: TRBV24-1; CDR3: CATQGGNQPQHF
J: TRBJ1-2; D: -; V: TRBV15; CDR3: CATSTNYGYTF
J: TRBJ1-2; D: -; V: TRBV27; CDR3: CASSPQAFNYGYTF
J: TRBJ2-3; D: -; V: TRBV7-8; CDR3: CASSLIVGTDTQYF
J: TRBJ1-2; D: -; V: TRBV5-5; CDR3: CATTQMGEGYTF
J: TRBJ2-3; D: -; V: TRBV6-1; CDR3: CASSELGLTDTQYF
J: TRBJ2-7; D: -; V: TRBV27; CDR3: CASSLGGAPSYEQYF
J: TRBJ1-1; D: TRBD1; V: TRBV7-9; CDR3: CASSSRDRLAQTPEAFF
J: TRBJ2-1; D: -; V: TRBV12-3/TRBV12-4; CDR3: CASSLAGGRMVNEQFF
J: TRBJ2-5; D: -; V: TRBV9; CDR3: CASSESVGGQETQYF
J: TRBJ2-1; D: -; V: TRBV27; CDR3: CVSSWYLDHEQFF
J: TRBJ2-3; D: -; V: TRBV15; CDR3: CATSRDDRADTQYF
J: TRBJ2-4; D: TRBD2; V: TRBV5-4; CDR3: CASRGPGGNIQYF
J: TRBJ1-2; D: TRBD1; V: TRBV2; CDR3: CASSEARTGFYGYTF
J: TRBJ2-3; D: -; V: TRBV5-1; CDR3: CASSLERVSTDTQYF
J: TRBJ2-2; D: TRBD2; V: TRBV7-6; CDR3: CASIIAGANTGELFF
J: TRBJ1-1; D: -; V: TRBV6-1; CDR3: CASRPATGNTEAFF